This record looks at one T cell receptor (beta chain) sequence and its context. The antigen is unknown. Time point noted: newly diagnosed GD, antithyroid drugs for less than 3 months. From PBMCs, RNA was extracted and then used to make the TCR library. This sample is drawn from a study of regulatory T cells in long-lasting Graves disease. Study summary: Graves' patients, newly diagnosed, had taken antithyroid drugs under 3 months. General study results and limits: Persistent Graves' patients had lower TCR diversity than newly diagnosed ones.

Construction of the TCR beta libraries employed iRepertoire HTBI primers in conjunction with Arm-PCR of CDR3 regions. TCRdb processed the multiplex PCR reads anew with MiXCR; each CDR3 protein has one entry. The sample carries roughly 380,000 distinct CDR3 sequences, around 17% recorded once. Trimming cost V 7 bases and J 1 base, with 10 bases left between them. CDR1 and CDR2 from the germline V gene are MNHNS and SASEGT. This CDR3 is 14 amino acids long. This sample also appeared in a second study, on T cells in Graves' hyperthyroidism and ophthalmopathy. Per that study: HTBI primers were employed in a first-round RT-PCR of the TCR CDR3. Most thyroid clonotypes that were expanded above 0.001 also turned up in blood.

This TCR came from a man aged 40-49 years with Graves disease. Sequencing was performed on peripheral blood mononuclear cells (PBMCs), taken at new diagnosis, from a patient treated with antithyroid drugs. The chain employs TRBV6-1 and TRBJ1-4; D is unresolved. The CDR3 coding sequence is TGTGCCAGCAAGGAGTGGGTAACTAATGAAAAACTGTTTTTT. It is translated as CASKEWVTNEKLFF.